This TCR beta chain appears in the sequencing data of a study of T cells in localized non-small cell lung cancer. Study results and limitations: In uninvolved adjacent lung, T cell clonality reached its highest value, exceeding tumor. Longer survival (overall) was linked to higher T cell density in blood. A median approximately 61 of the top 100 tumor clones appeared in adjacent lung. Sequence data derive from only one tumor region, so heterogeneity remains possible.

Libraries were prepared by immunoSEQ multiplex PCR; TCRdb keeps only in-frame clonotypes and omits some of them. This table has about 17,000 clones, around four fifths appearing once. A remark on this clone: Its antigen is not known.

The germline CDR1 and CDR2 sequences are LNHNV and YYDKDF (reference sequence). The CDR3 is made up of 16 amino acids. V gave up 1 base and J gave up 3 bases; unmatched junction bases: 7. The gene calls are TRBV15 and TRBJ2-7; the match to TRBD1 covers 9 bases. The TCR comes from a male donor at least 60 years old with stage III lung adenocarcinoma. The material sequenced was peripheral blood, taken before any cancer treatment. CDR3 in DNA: TGTGCCACCAGCAGAGGATTGGGACAGGGAGTCTACGAGCAGTACTTC. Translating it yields CATSRGLGQGVYEQYF.